This TCR beta chain was sequenced in a study of response to subunit inactivated influenza vaccine. CDR1 SGHTA and CDR2 FQGTGA come from the germline V gene. The CDR3 runs 16 residues. The ends were cut back, 5 bases at V and 0 bases at J, with 14 bases in the middle. TCRdb ran MiXCR on the RT-PCR reads and lists one entry per CDR3 protein. The sample records under 200,000 distinct CDR3 sequences, less than 15% being singletons. The sample was also reused in another study, on T cells expressing NK-cell markers. This second study notes: As the method of synthesis, 5'RACE template switching with UMIs yielded TCR beta cDNA.

The material was CD8+ T cells sorted from PBMCs, obtained 12 days after vaccination. The chain joins TRBV7-3 to TRBJ2-1; the D gene could be TRBD1 or TRBD2 (5 bases each). This receptor was taken from a man aged 50 to 60 who received an inactivated influenza vaccine. This CDR3 reads CASSPGRFRSYNEQFF. The CDR3 bases are TGTGCCAGCAGCCCGGGACGGTTCCGCTCCTACAATGAGCAGTTCTTC.